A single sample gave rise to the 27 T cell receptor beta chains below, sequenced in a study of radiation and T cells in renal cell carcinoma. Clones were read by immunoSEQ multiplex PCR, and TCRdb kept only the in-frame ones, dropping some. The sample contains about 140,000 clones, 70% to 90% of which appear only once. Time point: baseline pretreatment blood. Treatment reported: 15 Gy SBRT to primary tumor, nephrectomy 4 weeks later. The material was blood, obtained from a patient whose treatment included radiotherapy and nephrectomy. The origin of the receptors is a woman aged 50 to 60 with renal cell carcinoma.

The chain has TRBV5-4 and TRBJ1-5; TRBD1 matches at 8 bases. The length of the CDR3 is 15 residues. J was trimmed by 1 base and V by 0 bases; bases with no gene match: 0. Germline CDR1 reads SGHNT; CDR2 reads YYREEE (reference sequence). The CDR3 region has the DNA TGTGCCAGCAGCTTGGGACAGGGGAGCAATCAGCCCCAGCATTTT. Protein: CASSLGQGSNQPQHF.

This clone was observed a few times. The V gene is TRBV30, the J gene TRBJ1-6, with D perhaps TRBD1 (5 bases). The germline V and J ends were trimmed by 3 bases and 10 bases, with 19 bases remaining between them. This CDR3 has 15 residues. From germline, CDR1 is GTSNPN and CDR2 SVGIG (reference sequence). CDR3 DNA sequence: TGTGCCTGGAGAAGCCTCGGGACCCCCGGGTCACCCCTCCACTTT. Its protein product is CAWRSLGTPGSPLHF.

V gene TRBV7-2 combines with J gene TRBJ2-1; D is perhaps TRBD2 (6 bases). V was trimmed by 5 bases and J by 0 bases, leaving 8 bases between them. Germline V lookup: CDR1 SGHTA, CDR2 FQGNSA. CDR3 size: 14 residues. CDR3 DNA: TGTGCCAGCAGCCCCGGGGGCTCCTACAATGAGCAGTTCTTC. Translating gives CASSPGGSYNEQFF.

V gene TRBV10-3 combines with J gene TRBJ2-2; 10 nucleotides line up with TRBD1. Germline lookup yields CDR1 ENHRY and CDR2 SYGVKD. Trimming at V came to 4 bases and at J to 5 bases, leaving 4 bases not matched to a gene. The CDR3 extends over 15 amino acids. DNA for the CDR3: TGTGCCATCAGTGCCGGGGACAGGGGAACCGGGGAGCTGTTTTTT. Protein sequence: CAISAGDRGTGELFF.

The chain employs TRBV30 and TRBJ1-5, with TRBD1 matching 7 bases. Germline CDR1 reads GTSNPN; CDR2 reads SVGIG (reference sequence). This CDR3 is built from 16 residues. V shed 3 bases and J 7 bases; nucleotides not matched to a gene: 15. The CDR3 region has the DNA TGTGCCTGGAGCGCCCAGCGGACAGGCTCGGAGCAGCCCCAGCATTTT. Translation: CAWSAQRTGSEQPQHF.

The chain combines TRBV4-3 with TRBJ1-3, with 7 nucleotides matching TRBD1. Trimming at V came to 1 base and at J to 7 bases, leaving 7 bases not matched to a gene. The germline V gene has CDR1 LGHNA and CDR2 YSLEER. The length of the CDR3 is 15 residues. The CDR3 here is CASSQVGRGTNTIYF. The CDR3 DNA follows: TGCGCCAGCAGCCAAGTCGGCAGGGGGACTAACACCATATATTTT.

The CDR3 DNA reads TGTGCCAGCAGGGAGGCTAATTCACCCCTCCACTTT. It is translated as CASREANSPLHF. The chain joins TRBV6-5 to TRBJ1-6; no reliable D call. CDR1 is MNHEY, CDR2 SVGAGI, per germline. This CDR3 has 12 residues. V was clipped by 6 bases and J by 6 bases, with 6 bases between them.

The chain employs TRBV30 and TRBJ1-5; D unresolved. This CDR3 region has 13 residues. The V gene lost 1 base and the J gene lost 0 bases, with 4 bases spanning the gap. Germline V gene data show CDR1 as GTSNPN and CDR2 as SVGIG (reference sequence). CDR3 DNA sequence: TGTGCCTGGAGTGCCCCTAGCAATCAGCCCCAGCATTTT. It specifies CAWSAPSNQPQHF.

The CDR3 reads CASSESGDSQETQYF. CDR3 in DNA: TGCGCCAGCAGTGAGTCGGGGGACAGTCAAGAGACCCAGTACTTC. The V call is TRBV10-1, the J call TRBJ2-5, with 7 positions matching TRBD1. This CDR3 is 15 amino acids long. Germline V gene sequence: CDR1 WNHNN, CDR2 SYGVQD (reference sequence). J lost 2 bases, V lost 0 bases, and 3 bases had no gene match.

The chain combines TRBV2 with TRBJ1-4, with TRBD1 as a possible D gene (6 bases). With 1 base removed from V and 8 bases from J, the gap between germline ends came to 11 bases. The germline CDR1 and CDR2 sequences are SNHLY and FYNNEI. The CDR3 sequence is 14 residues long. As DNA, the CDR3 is TGTGCCAGCAGTGAAGGCAGGGGTAGGGAAAAACTGTTTTTT. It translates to CASSEGRGREKLFF.

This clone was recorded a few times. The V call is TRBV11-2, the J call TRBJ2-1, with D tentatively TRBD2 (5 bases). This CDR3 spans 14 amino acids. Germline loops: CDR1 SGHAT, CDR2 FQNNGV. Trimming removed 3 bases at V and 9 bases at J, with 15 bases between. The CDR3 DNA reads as TGTGCCAGCAGCTTGCCGGCATTCGGAGGTGAGCAGTTCTTC. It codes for CASSLPAFGGEQFF.

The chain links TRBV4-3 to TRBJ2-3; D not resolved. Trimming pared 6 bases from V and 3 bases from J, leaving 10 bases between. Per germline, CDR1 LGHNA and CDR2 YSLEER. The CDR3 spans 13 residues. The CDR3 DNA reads TGCGCCAGCAGTCATTACGGGACAGATACGCAGTATTTT. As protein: CASSHYGTDTQYF.

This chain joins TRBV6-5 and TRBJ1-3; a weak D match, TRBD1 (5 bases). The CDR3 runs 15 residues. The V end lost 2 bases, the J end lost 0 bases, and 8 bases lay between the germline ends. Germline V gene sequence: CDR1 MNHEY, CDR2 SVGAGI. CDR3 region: CASSYEGNSGNTIYF. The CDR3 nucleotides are TGTGCCAGCAGTTACGAGGGGAACTCTGGAAACACCATATATTTT.

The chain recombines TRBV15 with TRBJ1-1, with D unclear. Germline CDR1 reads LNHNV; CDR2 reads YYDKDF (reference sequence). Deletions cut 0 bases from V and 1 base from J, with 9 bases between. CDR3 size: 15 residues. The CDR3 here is CATSREGSQNTEAFF. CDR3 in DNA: TGTGCCACCAGCAGAGAAGGCAGCCAGAACACTGAAGCTTTCTTT.

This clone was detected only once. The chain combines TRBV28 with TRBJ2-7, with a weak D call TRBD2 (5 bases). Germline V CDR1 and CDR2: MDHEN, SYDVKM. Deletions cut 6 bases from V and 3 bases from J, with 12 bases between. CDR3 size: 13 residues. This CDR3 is CASSRTGIYEQYF. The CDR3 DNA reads TGTGCCAGCAGCAGGACTGGCATCTACGAGCAGTACTTC.

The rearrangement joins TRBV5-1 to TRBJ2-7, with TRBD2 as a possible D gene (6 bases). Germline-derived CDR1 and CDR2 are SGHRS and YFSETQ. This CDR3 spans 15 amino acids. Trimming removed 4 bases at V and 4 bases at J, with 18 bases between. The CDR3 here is CASSLGGGQSYEQYF. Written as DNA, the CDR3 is TGCGCCAGCAGCCTCGGTGGAGGGCAGTCATACGAGCAGTACTTC.

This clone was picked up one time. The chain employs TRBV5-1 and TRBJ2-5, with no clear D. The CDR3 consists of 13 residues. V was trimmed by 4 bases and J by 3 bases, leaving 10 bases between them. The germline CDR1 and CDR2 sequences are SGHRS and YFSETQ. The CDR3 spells CASSPGAEETQYF. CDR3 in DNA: TGCGCCAGCAGCCCTGGTGCAGAAGAGACCCAGTACTTC. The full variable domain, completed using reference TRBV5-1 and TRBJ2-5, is KAGVTQTPRYLIKTRGQQVTLSCSPISGHRSVSWYQQTPGQGLQFLFEYFSETQRNKGNFPGRFSGRQFSNSRSEMNVSTLELGDSALYLCASSPGAEETQYFGPGTRLLVL.

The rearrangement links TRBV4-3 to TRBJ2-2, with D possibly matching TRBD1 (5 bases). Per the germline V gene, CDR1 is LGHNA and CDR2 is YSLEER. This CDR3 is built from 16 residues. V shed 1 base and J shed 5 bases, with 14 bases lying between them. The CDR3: CASSQGQVGRTGELFF. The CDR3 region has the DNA TGCGCCAGCAGCCAAGGGCAAGTGGGGCGTACCGGGGAGCTGTTTTTT.

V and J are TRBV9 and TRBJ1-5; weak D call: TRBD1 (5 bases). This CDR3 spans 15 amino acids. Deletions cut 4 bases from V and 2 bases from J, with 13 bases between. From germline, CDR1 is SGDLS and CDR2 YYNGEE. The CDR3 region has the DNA TGTGCCAGCAGCAACCAGGGTACGGGCAATCAGCCCCAGCATTTT. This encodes CASSNQGTGNQPQHF. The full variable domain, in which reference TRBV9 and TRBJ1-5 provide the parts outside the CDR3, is DSGVTQTPKHLITATGQRVTLRCSPRSGDLSVYWYQQSLDQGLQFLIQYYNGEERAKGNILERFSAQQFPDLHSELNLSSLELGDSALYFCASSNQGTGNQPQHFGDGTRLSIL.

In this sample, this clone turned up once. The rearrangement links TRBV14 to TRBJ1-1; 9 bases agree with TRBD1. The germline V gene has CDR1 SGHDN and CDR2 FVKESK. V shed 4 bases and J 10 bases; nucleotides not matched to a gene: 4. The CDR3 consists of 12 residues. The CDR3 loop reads CASSRPGQGAFF. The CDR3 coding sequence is TGTGCCAGCAGCCGGCCGGGACAGGGAGCTTTCTTT.

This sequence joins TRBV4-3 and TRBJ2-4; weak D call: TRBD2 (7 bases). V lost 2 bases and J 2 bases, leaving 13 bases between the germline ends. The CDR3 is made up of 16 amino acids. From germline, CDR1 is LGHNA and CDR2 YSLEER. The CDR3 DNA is TGCGCCAGCAGCCAACTTAGGGGGGGTACCAAAAACATTCAGTACTTC. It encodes CASSQLRGGTKNIQYF.

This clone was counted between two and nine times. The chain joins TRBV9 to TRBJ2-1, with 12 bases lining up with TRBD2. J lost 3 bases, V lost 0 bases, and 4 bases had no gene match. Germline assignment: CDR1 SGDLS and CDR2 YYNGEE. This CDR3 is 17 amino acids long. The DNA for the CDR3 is TGTGCCAGCAGCGTAGGGACTAGCGGGGACCACTACAATGAGCAGTTCTTC. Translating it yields CASSVGTSGDHYNEQFF.

This CDR3 is CASSRDSATNEKLFF. DNA of the CDR3: TGTGCCAGCAGTCGGGACTCTGCAACTAATGAAAAACTGTTTTTT. The chain recombines TRBV6-6 with TRBJ1-4; maybe TRBD1 (5 bases). Germline V gene sequence: CDR1 MNHNY, CDR2 SVGAGI (reference sequence). CDR3 length: 15 amino acids. The V gene lost 5 bases and the J gene lost 0 bases, with 10 bases spanning the gap.

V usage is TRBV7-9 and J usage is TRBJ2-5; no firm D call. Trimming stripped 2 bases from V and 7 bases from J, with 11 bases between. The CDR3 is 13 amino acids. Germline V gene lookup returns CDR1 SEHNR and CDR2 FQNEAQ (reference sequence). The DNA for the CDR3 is TGTGCCAGCAGCTTAAACCCTGGAGTGACCCAGTACTTC. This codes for CASSLNPGVTQYF. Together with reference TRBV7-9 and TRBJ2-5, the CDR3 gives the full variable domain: DTGVSQNPRHKITKRGQNVTFRCDPISEHNRLYWYRQTLGQGPEFLTYFQNEAQLEKSRLLSDRFSAERPKGSFSTLEIQRTEQGDSAMYLCASSLNPGVTQYFGPGTRLLVL.

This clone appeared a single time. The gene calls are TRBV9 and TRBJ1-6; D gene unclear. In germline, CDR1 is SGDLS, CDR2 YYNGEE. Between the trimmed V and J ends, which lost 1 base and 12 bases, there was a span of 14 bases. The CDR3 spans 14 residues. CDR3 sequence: CASSVFPRGGPLHF. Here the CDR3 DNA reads TGTGCCAGCAGCGTATTTCCCCGGGGTGGACCCCTCCACTTT.

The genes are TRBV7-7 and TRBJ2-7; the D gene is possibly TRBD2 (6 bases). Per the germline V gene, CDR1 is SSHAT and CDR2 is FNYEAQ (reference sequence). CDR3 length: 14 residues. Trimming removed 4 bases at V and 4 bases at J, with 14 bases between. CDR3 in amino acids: CASSSLPGDYEQYF. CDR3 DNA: TGTGCCAGCAGCTCTCTACCGGGAGATTACGAGCAGTACTTC.

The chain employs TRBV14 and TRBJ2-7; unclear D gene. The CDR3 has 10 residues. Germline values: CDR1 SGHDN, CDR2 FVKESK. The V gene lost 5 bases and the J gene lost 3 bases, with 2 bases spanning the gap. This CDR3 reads CASSYYEQYF. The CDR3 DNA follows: TGTGCCAGCAGCTACTACGAGCAGTACTTC.